This T cell receptor beta chain appears in the sequencing data of a study of blood T cell repertoires in COVID-19. Across the study: Spain, Italy and the United States supplied samples that represented acute and convalescent COVID-19. Sample material is recorded as cDNA or gDNA derived from T cells, B-cell-depleted T cells, or PBMCs.

There are 19 residues in the CDR3. Germline CDR1 KGHDR, CDR2 SFDVKD. The V segment lost 4 bases and the J segment 1 base; nucleotides outside the gene matches: 11. This clone was observed a handful of times. Original data processing: Reference gene primer amplification yielded estimated nucleated cell counts. Here immunoSEQ multiplex PCR was the method, and the copy in TCRdb shows in-frame clones only, minus some. The V and J calls and the clone size are those of that table, but D and trimming were determined from the DNA. This table holds roughly 260,000 clones, roughly 90% found once. Sequencing used peripheral blood. J is TRBJ1-5 and V is TRBV24-1, with TRBD1 matching 11 bases. The sequence was obtained from a man aged 55 to 70 who had recovered from COVID-19. The CDR3 DNA is TGTGCCACCAGTGACTCTCGGGACAGGGGGTTAATGAGCAATCAGCCCCAGCATTTT. Translated: CATSDSRDRGLMSNQPQHF.